The text below deals with one TCR beta chain. In the source study's methods: Counts of nucleated cells, estimated from reference gene primer amplification, were obtained. Generated by immunoSEQ multiplex PCR, the TCRdb table keeps only in-frame clones and is missing some. That table is the source of V, J and clone size, and D and trimming were worked out from the DNA. The table lists some 190,000 clones, around nine tenths of them singletons. This sample is part of a study of blood T cell repertoires in COVID-19. Study as a whole: The study drew acute and convalescent COVID-19 samples from the United States, Italy and Spain. PBMCs, B-cell-depleted T cells, or T cells were the source of the cDNA or gDNA that made up the material.

The CDR3 has 13 residues. Germline assignment: CDR1 MDHEN and CDR2 SYDVKM. V shed 3 bases and J 5 bases; nucleotides not matched to a gene: 3. This chain connects TRBV28 to TRBJ1-2, with TRBD1 identical over 7 bases. This sequence originates from a young man with active or convalescent COVID-19. The sequencing sample was made of peripheral blood. CDR3 amino acids: CASSFKGAYGYTF. CDR3 nucleotide sequence: TGTGCCAGCAGTTTCAAGGGGGCTTATGGCTACACCTTC.